This T cell receptor (beta chain) appears in the sequencing data of a study of CD8+ T cells in alopecia areata. As for the study in general: Treated patients were given oral tofacitinib, which was dosed at 5 to 10 mg twice daily. Treatment with tofacitinib (6 to 18 months) was followed by 6 months off drug.

In each case, RNA was isolated and then reverse transcribed into cDNA as the sequencing template. Profiled with immunoSEQ multiplex PCR; TCRdb holds only in-frame clones, not every one. Of 150,000 or so clones listed, roughly 50% are singletons. Germline CDR1 reads SQVTM; CDR2 reads ANQGSEA. V lost 6 bases to trimming and J lost 7 bases, with 15 bases between them. The CDR3 is 13 residues long. The material sequenced was CD4+ T cells sorted from blood. V is TRBV29-1 and J is TRBJ2-2, with D maybe TRBD1 (6 bases). The sequence derives from a human donor with alopecia areata. For the CDR3, the DNA is TGCAGCGTCGACAGGTTATTGGGCGGGGAGCTGTTTTTT. It encodes CSVDRLLGGELFF.